This T cell receptor (beta chain) emerged from a study of blood T cells in healthy people across ages. The trim removed 0 bases at V and 7 bases at J, leaving 12 bases unmatched. The CDR3 runs to 16 residues. CDR1 SGHRS and CDR2 YFSETQ come from the germline V gene. Notes on this clonotype: The target antigen is unknown.

Study-level results: Unknown donor CMV status possibly confounded expanded clonotype changes. As age increased, TCR beta diversity per million T cells fell in a roughly linear fashion.

PCR was performed a second time for 7 to 11 cycles using a sample-barcoded 5' primer and a J-beta primer mix. Each CDR3 protein gets one entry after TCRdb re-called the 5' RACE reads with MiXCR. Among hundreds of thousands of distinct CDR3 sequences listed, under 40% were seen once. Sequenced input: blood. This TCR was sampled from a young man in good health. V gene TRBV5-1 combines with J gene TRBJ1-1; 7 nucleotides agree with TRBD1. This CDR3 reads CASSLEPRGGPDEAFF. DNA for the CDR3: TGCGCCAGCAGCTTGGAACCCAGGGGGGGCCCTGATGAAGCTTTCTTT.